The 6 T cell receptor beta chains given below trace back to one sample, sequenced in a study of T cell responses to AZD1222 COVID-19 vaccine. Repertoires were generated with immunoSEQ multiplex PCR, while TCRdb's copy carries only in-frame clones and drops some. Of 150,000 or so clones in the sample, nearly 90% are singletons; the top ten hold around 4.9%. The material was peripheral blood, obtained on day 0 of AZD1222 vaccination. Source of these receptors: an adult in good health.

The count of this clone is one. The chain employs TRBV7-7 and TRBJ1-1; D not resolved. The V gene lost 3 bases and the J gene lost 0 bases, with 5 bases spanning the gap. This CDR3 is 13 amino acids long. Germline V lookup: CDR1 SSHAT, CDR2 FNYEAQ (reference sequence). CDR3 DNA: TGTGCCAGCAGCTTCCAGGTGAACACTGAAGCTTTCTTT. Translating it yields CASSFQVNTEAFF. Supplemented by reference TRBV7-7 and TRBJ1-1, the full variable domain reads GAGVSQSPRYKVTKRGQDVTLRCDPISSHATLYWYQQALGQGPEFLTYFNYEAQPDKSGLPSDRFSAERPEGSISTLTIQRTEQRDSAMYRCASSFQVNTEAFFGQGTRLTVV.

This chain joins TRBV6-5 and TRBJ2-7, with D hard to call. The germline CDR1 and CDR2 sequences are MNHEY and SVGAGI. V dropped 8 bases and J dropped 0 bases, with 8 bases sitting between them. The CDR3 sequence is 12 residues long. The CDR3 DNA reads as TGTGCCAGCTCCCAGAGCTCCTACGAGCAGTACTTC. Translating gives CASSQSSYEQYF.

The chain has TRBV3-1 (or the pseudogene TRBV3-2) and TRBJ2-5; D might be TRBD2 (7 bases). Per germline, CDR1 LGHDT and CDR2 YNNKEL (reference sequence). This CDR3 is built from 15 residues. The germline V and J ends were trimmed by 8 bases and 0 bases, with 16 bases remaining between them. CDR3 coding DNA: TGTGCCAGCTTAAGGGGGGGGCTTCACCAAGAGACCCAGTACTTC. This codes for CASLRGGLHQETQYF.

The chain has TRBV7-2 and TRBJ2-3; TRBD1 matches at 7 bases. The CDR3 consists of 12 residues. Trimming cost V 8 bases and J 2 bases; bases outside gene matches: 1. Germline V gives CDR1 SGHTA, CDR2 FQGNSA. DNA for the CDR3: TGTGCCAGCCAGGGGGTCACAGATACGCAGTATTTT. This gives the protein CASQGVTDTQYF.

The V gene is TRBV4-2, the J gene TRBJ1-2, with unresolved D. The CDR3 consists of 15 residues. Trimming took off 0 bases at V and 2 bases at J, with 10 bases between the two ends. Germline V gives CDR1 LGHNA, CDR2 YNFKEQ. The CDR3 DNA is TGTGCCAGCAGCCAAGATCACGGAAGAAACTATGGCTACACCTTC. It translates to CASSQDHGRNYGYTF.

This chain uses TRBV25-1 with TRBJ2-2; no firm D call. Trimming pared 3 bases from V and 6 bases from J, leaving 11 bases between. The CDR3 runs 14 residues. Germline V gives CDR1 MGHDK, CDR2 SYGVNS. The CDR3 reads CASSDPSGPGELFF. CDR3 nucleotides: TGTGCCAGCAGTGATCCCTCGGGTCCCGGGGAGCTGTTTTTT.